Each of the 16 T cell receptor beta chains below was sequenced from the same sample in a study of T-cell memory formation after mild COVID-19. TCRdb re-called the 5' RACE reads with MiXCR, one entry per CDR3 protein. The sample carries about 150,000 distinct CDR3 sequences, about 14% recorded once. Sequenced sample: PBMCs or a T cell subset sorted from them (not recorded which). Receptors were obtained from an adult woman who had mild COVID-19 (a few samples of this study predate the infection). Cell type and time point are not known.

Ten or more counts support this clonotype. The chain joins TRBV10-3 to TRBJ2-7; either TRBD1 or TRBD2 may supply D (5 bases each). V lost 4 bases and J 5 bases, leaving 12 bases between the germline ends. This CDR3 comprises 13 residues. Germline V lookup: CDR1 ENHRY, CDR2 SYGVKD. The CDR3 region has the DNA TGTGCCATCAGTGCCCCTGGGGGTAACGAGCAGTACTTC. This encodes CAISAPGGNEQYF.

The chain carries TRBV3-1 and TRBJ2-4; unclear D gene. Trimming took 0 bases from V and 15 from J, leaving 18 bases between them. This CDR3 region has 14 residues. Germline V CDR1 and CDR2: LGHDT, YNNKEL (reference sequence). The chain's CDR3 is CASSQDSEYSPRYF. CDR3 nucleotide sequence: TGTGCCAGCAGCCAAGATAGTGAATACAGCCCCAGGTACTTC.

This clonotype was counted only a few times. The chain links TRBV7-2 to TRBJ2-7; D is unclear. The CDR3 loop spans 12 amino acids. Per germline, CDR1 SGHTA and CDR2 FQGNSA. Between the trimmed V and J ends, which lost 5 bases and 3 bases, there was a span of 8 bases. CDR3 sequence reads: CASSPSVYEQYF. The CDR3 DNA reads TGTGCCAGCAGCCCATCGGTCTACGAGCAGTACTTC.

This clonotype was counted a few times. V gene TRBV29-1 combines with J gene TRBJ2-1; D gene ambiguous. The CDR3 is 11 residues long. Germline-derived CDR1 and CDR2 are SQVTM and ANQGSEA. Trimming took off 7 bases at V and 4 bases at J, with 8 bases between the two ends. In nucleotides, the CDR3 is TGCAGCGGGAGCCGATACAATGAGCAGTTCTTC. It codes for CSGSRYNEQFF.

The rearrangement joins TRBV27 to TRBJ2-3, with 14 bases aligning to TRBD2. This CDR3 spans 17 amino acids. V dropped 5 bases and J dropped 2; count of bases not matched to a gene: 6. From germline, CDR1 is MNHEY and CDR2 SMNVEV (reference sequence). In DNA form, the CDR3 reads TGTGCCAGCAGTGGGACTAGCGGGAGTCTACTCACAGATACGCAGTATTTT. Translating it yields CASSGTSGSLLTDTQYF.

This clonotype was seen a handful of times. The chain carries TRBV12-3 or TRBV12-4 and TRBJ2-2, with 8 bases fitting TRBD1. This CDR3 is 18 amino acids long. The V segment lost 8 bases and the J segment 4 bases; nucleotides outside the gene matches: 18. The CDR3 sequence: CASLGLGQGRMGTGELFF. The CDR3 DNA sequence: TGTGCCAGCCTGGGCCTTGGACAGGGCCGCATGGGCACCGGGGAGCTGTTTTTT.

V and J are TRBV18 and TRBJ1-1, with D unresolved. The CDR3 extends over 15 amino acids. The germline gives CDR1 KGHSH, CDR2 LQKENI. V was pared by 0 bases and J by 0 bases, with 8 bases between. The CDR3 sequence: CASSPPMVLNTEAFF. The CDR3, as DNA: TGTGCCAGCTCACCACCGATGGTTTTGAACACTGAAGCTTTCTTT.

The chain joins TRBV15 to TRBJ2-1, with D perhaps assigned TRBD1 or TRBD2 (5 bases each). This CDR3 spans 17 amino acids. Trimming took off 1 base at V and 1 base at J, with 14 bases between the two ends. Per germline, CDR1 LNHNV and CDR2 YYDKDF (reference sequence). The CDR3 sequence is CATSRVGGGVSYNEQFF. The DNA for the CDR3 is TGTGCCACCAGCAGAGTTGGGGGTGGGGTGTCCTACAATGAGCAGTTCTTC.

The DNA for the CDR3 is TGTGCCAGCAGCGAGTCCAGGGACTATAATTCACCCCTCCACTTT. The encoded protein is CASSESRDYNSPLHF. The V call is TRBV7-8, the J call TRBJ1-6; D perhaps matches TRBD1 (5 bases). CDR1 and CDR2 from the germline V gene are SGHVS and FQNEAQ. V was shortened by 5 bases and J by 3 bases, with 11 bases between the two germline ends. The length of the CDR3 is 15 residues.

The chain carries TRBV11-2 and TRBJ2-1, with 11 bases lining up with TRBD2. There are 17 residues in the CDR3. V lost 5 bases, J lost 0 bases, and 6 bases stayed unmatched. Germline V gene data show CDR1 as SGHAT and CDR2 as FQNNGV. CDR3 protein: CASSNPSGGTSYNEQFF. Written as DNA, the CDR3 is TGTGCCAGCAGCAATCCTAGCGGGGGGACCTCCTACAATGAGCAGTTCTTC.

This sequence joins TRBV12-5 and TRBJ2-5, with D maybe TRBD2 (6 bases). Trimming stripped 4 bases from V and 2 bases from J, with 8 bases between. The CDR3 contains 13 residues. Germline V gives CDR1 LGHNT, CDR2 FRNRAP. The CDR3 is CASGWDFQETQYF. DNA of the CDR3: TGTGCTAGTGGTTGGGACTTTCAAGAGACCCAGTACTTC.

The rearrangement uses TRBV9 and TRBJ1-4, with D unresolved. The CDR3 has 13 amino acids. The germline V gene has CDR1 SGDLS and CDR2 YYNGEE. Trimming pared 4 bases from V and 8 bases from J, leaving 12 bases between. CDR3 sequence (DNA): TGTGCCAGCAGCCCATATACTGACGAAAAACTGTTTTTT. This encodes CASSPYTDEKLFF.

This clonotype was seen a handful of times. This chain links TRBV6-5 with TRBJ2-7; 7 bases agree with TRBD1. CDR1 is MNHEY and CDR2 is SVGAGI in the germline V gene. The CDR3 has 16 amino acids. V trimming: 2 bases; J trimming: 2 bases; junction bases outside the gene matches: 9. CDR3 DNA sequence: TGTGCCAGCAGTTACCAAGAGGGGGCAAGGACCTACGAGCAGTACTTC. Residues: CASSYQEGARTYEQYF.

CDR3 protein: CASSSETGPYGYTF. The CDR3, as DNA: TGTGCCAGCAGCTCGGAGACAGGGCCGTATGGCTACACCTTC. This sequence joins TRBV7-9 and TRBJ1-2; 7 bases agree with TRBD1. This CDR3 region has 14 residues. Trimming at V came to 4 bases and at J to 5 bases, leaving 7 bases not matched to a gene. In germline, CDR1 is SEHNR, CDR2 FQNEAQ (reference sequence).

There are a few counts of this clonotype. The rearrangement links TRBV12-3 or TRBV12-4 to TRBJ2-1, with D perhaps matching TRBD2 (6 bases). The CDR3 totals 14 residues. Deletions cut 4 bases from V and 4 bases from J, with 11 bases between. The CDR3 spells CASSSHSGYNEQFF. CDR3 nucleotides: TGTGCCAGCAGTTCGCATAGCGGTTACAATGAGCAGTTCTTC.

This clonotype turned up a few times. CDR3 amino acids: CASSQEDRGTEAFF. DNA for the CDR3: TGTGCCAGCAGCCAAGAGGACAGGGGGACTGAAGCTTTCTTT. The chain has TRBV3-1 and TRBJ1-1, with 10 bases identical to TRBD1. J was trimmed by 5 bases and V by 0 bases; bases with no gene match: 0. The CDR3 consists of 14 residues. Germline V lookup: CDR1 LGHDT, CDR2 YNNKEL (reference sequence).